Included here is one T cell receptor (beta chain) sequence, with context. Its cognate antigen is unknown. The sample is drawn from a study of Ad26.COV2.S vaccination and SARS-CoV-2 variants. The CDR3 length is 15 residues. Trimming shortened V by 4 bases and J by 0 bases, and 11 bases separated the two germline ends. Per germline, CDR1 SGHNT and CDR2 YYREEE (reference sequence). Clones were read by immunoSEQ multiplex PCR, and TCRdb kept only the in-frame ones, dropping some. Of about 350,000 clones listed, roughly nine tenths are singletons. General observations from the study: Substantial breadth was reportedly displayed by spike-specific CD8+ and CD4+ T cell responses after vaccination. Vaccinated individuals (as opposed to placebo recipients) had higher spike-specific TCR breadth. Analytic work on TCR breadth and depth might have understated the full extent of total T cell responses.

Specimen: peripheral blood, collected after recovery from COVID-19. The chain links TRBV5-4 to TRBJ1-3, with a tentative D call TRBD1 (6 bases). The receptor comes from a human donor who had recovered from COVID-19. CDR3 DNA: TGTGCCAGCAGCGGGGACACCACCTCTGGAAACACCATATATTTT. It yields the protein CASSGDTTSGNTIYF. The variable domain in full, completed from reference TRBV5-4 and TRBJ1-3, reads ETGVTQSPTHLIKTRGQQVTLRCSSQSGHNTVSWYQQALGQGPQFIFQYYREEENGRGNFPPRFSGLQFPNYSSELNVNALELDDSALYLCASSGDTTSGNTIYFGEGSWLTVV.